These 4 T cell receptor beta chains originate from one sample sequenced in a study of T cell responses to AZD1222 COVID-19 vaccine. Data came from immunoSEQ multiplex PCR; TCRdb stores just in-frame clones and leaves some out. The table lists some 150,000 clones, around nine tenths of them singletons, with around 3% in the top ten. The source was peripheral blood, collected on day 0 of AZD1222 vaccination. The receptors originated from an adult in good health.

The chain links TRBV27 to TRBJ1-5; TRBD1 aligns across 7 bases. Germline lookup yields CDR1 MNHEY and CDR2 SMNVEV (reference sequence). V lost 4 bases and J lost 0; bases outside the gene matches: 6. The CDR3 runs 16 residues. CDR3 bases: TGTGCCAGCAGTTCCCTGGACAGGCTTAGCAATCAGCCCCAGCATTTT. Translation: CASSSLDRLSNQPQHF.

This chain links TRBV12-3 or TRBV12-4 with TRBJ1-2; D perhaps matches TRBD1 (6 bases). V was pared by 1 base and J by 7 bases, with 7 bases between. CDR3 size: 12 residues. Here the CDR3 reads CASSLGGLGYTF. Here the CDR3 DNA reads TGTGCCAGCAGTTTAGGGGGGCTTGGCTACACCTTC.

The chain has TRBV5-6 and TRBJ1-2; D ambiguous. The CDR3 totals 15 residues. Deletions cut 0 bases from V and 0 bases from J, with 9 bases between. Germline lookup yields CDR1 SGHDT and CDR2 YYEEEE. Here the CDR3 reads CASSLVGISNYGYTF. The DNA of the CDR3 is TGTGCCAGCAGCTTGGTGGGTATTTCTAACTATGGCTACACCTTC.

This rearrangement joins TRBV28 to TRBJ1-5; TRBD1 agrees at 7 bases. With V trimmed by 8 bases and J by 4 bases, 11 bases remained unmatched. Germline CDR1 is MDHEN and CDR2 is SYDVKM. This CDR3 region has 15 residues. The CDR3 DNA sequence: TGTGCCAGCCGATGGGACAGCCGAATGAATCAGCCCCAGCATTTT. This gives the protein CASRWDSRMNQPQHF.